Presented here are 29 T cell receptor beta chains from one specimen sequenced in a study of shared clonotypes between healthy human individuals. Assay used: immunoSEQ multiplex PCR; TCRdb lists only in-frame clones, some missing. The sample lists about 490,000 clones; around three quarters were seen once. Specimen: PBMCs. All receptors derive from a woman aged 35 to 49 in good health. Some clones in this sample may be carry-over from other donors' samples.

The CDR3 here is CASSLRTDSNQPQHF. Here the CDR3 DNA reads TGTGCCAGCTCACTCCGGACGGATAGCAATCAGCCCCAGCATTTT. J is TRBJ1-5 and V is TRBV18; D unresolved. The germline gives CDR1 KGHSH, CDR2 LQKENI. The CDR3 covers 15 residues. V lost 4 bases to trimming and J lost 0 bases, with 10 bases between them.

The CDR3 is CAIRRTGEPYEQYF. The CDR3 DNA sequence: TGTGCCATCAGACGGACAGGGGAACCGTACGAGCAGTACTTC. V gene TRBV10-3 combines with J gene TRBJ2-7, with TRBD1 matching 9 bases. The V gene's germline CDR1 is ENHRY and CDR2 SYGVKD. Trimming cost V 6 bases and J 4 bases; bases outside gene matches: 7. The CDR3 length is 14 residues.

The chain joins TRBV5-1 to TRBJ2-7, with D possibly matching TRBD2 (5 bases). There are 15 residues in the CDR3. Trimming took 0 bases from V and 1 from J, leaving 11 bases between them. CDR1 and CDR2 (germline): SGHRS, YFSETQ. The CDR3 reads CASSLEGRRSYEQYF. In DNA, the CDR3 is TGCGCCAGCAGCTTGGAAGGGAGAAGGTCCTACGAGCAGTACTTC.

Written as DNA, the CDR3 is TGTGCCAGCAGCTGGACTAGCGGGGCAGTCTCCTACAATGAGCAGTTCTTC. This translates into CASSWTSGAVSYNEQFF. The chain joins TRBV11-2 to TRBJ2-1; 12 positions match TRBD2. The germline V gene encodes CDR1 SGHAT and CDR2 FQNNGV. The CDR3 covers 17 residues. J gave up 0 bases and V 4 bases, and 4 bases lay outside the gene matches.

This chain connects TRBV27 to TRBJ2-7; 8 bases agree with TRBD1. V lost 6 bases to trimming and J lost 3 bases; unmatched junction nucleotides: 13. The CDR3 loop spans 16 amino acids. CDR1 is MNHEY, CDR2 SMNVEV, per germline (reference sequence). The CDR3 DNA follows: TGTGCCAGCAGGCCCCTGTCCGGGACAGGATTCTACGAGCAGTACTTC. It encodes CASRPLSGTGFYEQYF.

The chain carries TRBV30 and TRBJ1-4, with D perhaps matching TRBD1 (6 bases). V lost 4 bases and J 8 bases, leaving 17 bases between the germline ends. This CDR3 region has 14 residues. The germline V gene has CDR1 GTSNPN and CDR2 SVGIG (reference sequence). The CDR3 here is CAWTSGGRIEKLFF. CDR3 bases: TGTGCCTGGACCTCCGGGGGGCGCATCGAAAAACTGTTTTTT.

The rearrangement joins TRBV5-1 to TRBJ2-2; 11 nucleotides match TRBD1. The CDR3 length is 16 residues. The J segment lost 6 bases and the V segment lost 2 bases, leaving 6 bases of the junction unmatched. Germline CDR1 SGHRS, CDR2 YFSETQ. Here the CDR3 reads CASSLLDRGQSGELFF. The CDR3 DNA follows: TGCGCCAGCAGCTTATTGGACAGGGGGCAGTCCGGGGAGCTGTTTTTT.

V usage is TRBV19 and J usage is TRBJ1-3; a weak D match, TRBD1 (5 bases). Germline-derived CDR1 and CDR2 are LNHDA and SQIVND (reference sequence). This CDR3 contains 13 residues. Trimming cost V 7 bases and J 0 bases, with 7 bases left between them. CDR3 DNA: TGTGCCAGTATGAGGGGCTCTGGAAACACCATATATTTT. Translating it yields CASMRGSGNTIYF. Looking up the rest from reference TRBV19 and TRBJ1-3 gives the full variable domain: DGGITQSPKYLFRKEGQNVTLSCEQNLNHDAMYWYRQDPGQGLRLIYYSQIVNDFQKGDIAEGYSVSREKKESFPLTVTSAQKNPTAFYLCASMRGSGNTIYFGEGSWLTVV.

In this sample, this clone turned up once. V gene TRBV25-1 combines with J gene TRBJ2-1; 11 bases line up with TRBD2. The J segment lost 4 bases and the V segment lost 5 bases, leaving 10 bases of the junction unmatched. The CDR3 contains 17 residues. The germline V gene encodes CDR1 MGHDK and CDR2 SYGVNS. As DNA, the CDR3 is TGTGCCAGCAGTATAGCGGGAGGGCCCAGGAAATACAATGAGCAGTTCTTC. Encoded protein: CASSIAGGPRKYNEQFF.

This chain links TRBV4-3 with TRBJ1-1; D possibly corresponds to TRBD1 (5 bases). The CDR3 covers 19 residues. Trimming removed 0 bases from V and 3 bases from J, with 23 bases in between. CDR1 LGHNA and CDR2 YSLEER come from the germline V gene. CDR3: CASSQDLGDVFRLDTEAFF. As DNA, the CDR3 is TGCGCCAGCAGCCAAGATTTAGGGGACGTGTTTCGTCTGGACACTGAAGCTTTCTTT.

The rearrangement links TRBV5-1 to TRBJ1-2; a possible D gene is TRBD1 (6 bases). Trimming left V 4 bases short and J 2 bases short, with 9 bases between. The CDR3 covers 13 residues. Per the germline V gene, CDR1 is SGHRS and CDR2 is YFSETQ. The CDR3 nucleotides are TGCGCCAGCAGCCCGGACAGCAACTATGGCTACACCTTC. Translating it yields CASSPDSNYGYTF.

The rearrangement links TRBV5-1 to TRBJ2-5; D not resolved. Trimming removed 1 base at V and 1 base at J, with 8 bases between. Germline values: CDR1 SGHRS, CDR2 YFSETQ. The CDR3 runs 14 residues. The CDR3 loop reads CASSLFDFQETQYF. The CDR3 bases are TGCGCCAGCAGCTTGTTCGACTTCCAAGAGACCCAGTACTTC.

The chain joins TRBV27 to TRBJ1-2; 10 bases align to TRBD1. V lost 4 bases to trimming and J lost 5 bases; unmatched junction nucleotides: 4. Germline V gives CDR1 MNHEY, CDR2 SMNVEV (reference sequence). The CDR3 runs to 14 residues. The CDR3: CASSSRDRGYGYTF. The DNA of the CDR3 is TGTGCCAGCAGTTCCCGGGACAGGGGATATGGCTACACCTTC.

The chain couples TRBV10-3 to TRBJ2-1; D may be TRBD1 (5 bases). CDR3 length equals 14 residues. Per germline, CDR1 ENHRY and CDR2 SYGVKD. V was pared by 1 base and J by 9 bases, with 13 bases between. The CDR3 sequence: CAISELVGVAEQFF. CDR3 in DNA: TGTGCCATCAGTGAGTTGGTAGGGGTTGCTGAGCAGTTCTTC.

V gene TRBV7-2 combines with J gene TRBJ2-2; D is uncertain. With 5 bases removed from V and 2 bases from J, the gap between germline ends came to 9 bases. The CDR3 is 14 residues long. The germline CDR1 and CDR2 sequences are SGHTA and FQGNSA. Written as DNA, the CDR3 is TGTGCCAGCAGCCGGTTCCCTAACACCGGGGAGCTGTTTTTT. Translating it yields CASSRFPNTGELFF.

This clone occurred once. The same CDR3 also results from other DNA sequences found in this sample. The chain links TRBV7-8 to TRBJ2-2; D is unclear. The V gene lost 1 base and the J gene lost 4 bases, with 4 bases spanning the gap. This CDR3 contains 13 residues. The V gene's germline CDR1 is SGHVS and CDR2 FQNEAQ. The CDR3 protein is CASSLVRTGELFF. The CDR3 DNA sequence: TGTGCCAGCAGCTTAGTACGCACCGGGGAGCTGTTTTTT.

CDR3 sequence (DNA): TGTGCCAGTAGTAAGGGACTAGCGGCCCTCCAAGAGACCCAGTACTTC. Amino acids: CASSKGLAALQETQYF. The chain combines TRBV19 with TRBJ2-5; 11 nucleotides line up with TRBD2. V dropped 4 bases and J dropped 1; count of bases not matched to a gene: 5. Germline assignment: CDR1 LNHDA and CDR2 SQIVND (reference sequence). The CDR3 totals 16 residues.

V usage is TRBV28 and J usage is TRBJ1-2; 7 bases line up with TRBD1. Unmatched junction bases numbered 7, after V lost 5 bases and J lost 7 bases. The CDR3 contains 13 residues. In germline, CDR1 is MDHEN, CDR2 SYDVKM. CDR3 residues: CASSQRYRGGYTF. The CDR3 DNA is TGTGCCAGCAGTCAACGCTACAGGGGTGGCTACACCTTC.

This sequence joins TRBV7-3 and TRBJ1-3; the D gene is possibly TRBD1 (5 bases). The V gene's germline CDR1 is SGHTA and CDR2 FQGTGA. CDR3 length equals 17 residues. Deletions cut 5 bases from V and 2 bases from J, with 19 bases between. This CDR3 reads CASSPLLLAGPGNTIYF. The CDR3, as DNA: TGTGCCAGCAGCCCCCTATTATTGGCAGGGCCTGGAAACACCATATATTTT.

This clone was observed at least ten times. V usage is TRBV5-6 and J usage is TRBJ2-7; D not certain. The CDR3 consists of 15 residues. Looked up from germline, CDR1 is SGHDT and CDR2 is YYEEEE. With 1 base removed from V and 6 bases from J, the gap between germline ends came to 17 bases. CDR3 loop: CASSLLSAPAFEQYF. The CDR3 DNA is TGTGCCAGCAGCTTGTTAAGTGCCCCGGCCTTCGAGCAGTACTTC.

The chain carries TRBV5-1 and TRBJ2-5; TRBD1 agrees at 11 bases. V was clipped by 4 bases and J by 7 bases; unmatched bases: 9. The length of the CDR3 is 15 residues. Looked up from germline, CDR1 is SGHRS and CDR2 is YFSETQ. The CDR3 sequence: CASSPDRGQGRTQYF. Written as DNA, the CDR3 is TGCGCCAGCAGCCCGGACAGGGGGCAGGGGCGGACCCAGTACTTC.

This chain uses TRBV7-3 with TRBJ2-3; TRBD2 agrees at 14 bases. With V trimmed by 5 bases and J by 2 bases, 6 bases remained unmatched. The CDR3 runs 17 residues. The germline V gene encodes CDR1 SGHTA and CDR2 FQGTGA. The CDR3 sequence is CASSSRTSGRFTDTQYF. The CDR3 DNA reads TGTGCCAGCAGCAGCCGGACTAGCGGGAGGTTCACAGATACGCAGTATTTT.

Ten or more counts support this clone. The chain uses TRBV7-2 and TRBJ2-7; 7 bases align to TRBD1. V was pared by 5 bases and J by 2 bases, with 9 bases of the junction left unmatched. Germline CDR1 SGHTA, CDR2 FQGNSA. The CDR3 contains 15 residues. The CDR3 DNA is TGTGCCAGCAGCCCGCAAGCCGACAGGGCCTACGAGCAGTACTTC. Amino acid sequence: CASSPQADRAYEQYF. Variable domain in full (rest from reference TRBV7-2 and TRBJ2-7): GAGVSQSPSNKVTEKGKDVELRCDPISGHTALYWYRQSLGQGLEFLIYFQGNSAPDKSGLPSDRFSAERTGGSVSTLTIQRTQQEDSAVYLCASSPQADRAYEQYFGPGTRLTVT.

The gene calls are TRBV5-6 and TRBJ1-2, with D perhaps matching TRBD1 (6 bases). This CDR3 spans 13 amino acids. Trimming shortened V by 4 bases and J by 8 bases, and 15 bases separated the two germline ends. Germline V gene lookup returns CDR1 SGHDT and CDR2 YYEEEE. CDR3 DNA sequence: TGTGCCAGCAGCAAGACAGGATTTATGGGCTACACCTTC. Its protein is CASSKTGFMGYTF.

This sequence joins TRBV29-1 and TRBJ2-6; 11 bases fit TRBD1. Germline CDR1 and CDR2: SQVTM and ANQGSEA. There are 16 residues in the CDR3. V gave up 6 bases and J gave up 1 base; unmatched junction bases: 5. Here the CDR3 DNA reads TGCAGCGTACGGACAGGGGGCAGGTCTGGGGCCAACGTCCTGACTTTC. This sequence encodes CSVRTGGRSGANVLTF.

This clone occurred a few times. The J gene is TRBJ2-2, the V gene TRBV5-4, with D possibly TRBD2 on 5 matching bases. The germline CDR1 and CDR2 sequences are SGHNT and YYREEE (reference sequence). Trimming pared 3 bases from V and 5 bases from J, leaving 11 bases between. The CDR3 is 14 residues long. The CDR3 DNA reads TGTGCCAGCAGCTCCGGAGGTCAGACCGGGGAGCTGTTTTTT. It codes for CASSSGGQTGELFF.

This chain connects TRBV5-1 to TRBJ2-3; the D gene is possibly TRBD1 (6 bases). The CDR3 length is 14 residues. Per the germline V gene, CDR1 is SGHRS and CDR2 is YFSETQ. Trimming stripped 3 bases from V and 5 bases from J, with 13 bases between. CDR3 DNA: TGCGCCAGCAGCTCAGGCGCAGGGGAAGATACGCAGTATTTT. Its translation is CASSSGAGEDTQYF.

The V and J genes are TRBV7-3 and TRBJ2-7, with D tentatively TRBD1 or TRBD2 (5 bases each). Germline V lookup: CDR1 SGHTA, CDR2 FQGTGA. Trimming stripped 3 bases from V and 3 bases from J, with 9 bases between. The CDR3 loop spans 13 amino acids. The chain's CDR3 is CASSFTRGYEQYF. The CDR3 DNA reads as TGTGCCAGCAGCTTCACGAGGGGCTACGAGCAGTACTTC. Based on the CDR3 plus reference TRBV7-3 and TRBJ2-7, the full variable domain is GAGVSQTPSNKVTEKGKYVELRCDPISGHTALYWYRQSLGQGPEFLIYFQGTGAADDSGLPNDRFFAVRPEGSVSTLKIQRTERGDSAVYLCASSFTRGYEQYFGPGTRLTVT.

The chain has TRBV27 and TRBJ2-7; TRBD1 might be the D (5 bases). V lost 0 bases, J lost 3 bases, and 9 bases lay in between. The CDR3 has 14 amino acids. Germline values: CDR1 MNHEY, CDR2 SMNVEV (reference sequence). As DNA, the CDR3 is TGTGCCAGCAGTTTATCTCCAGGGCTCTACGAGCAGTACTTC. It specifies CASSLSPGLYEQYF.